These 26 T cell receptor beta chains were all obtained from the same sample, sequenced in a study of blood T cell repertoires in COVID-19. TCRdb's table, derived via immunoSEQ multiplex PCR, lists solely in-frame clones and lacks some. The data contain 160,000 or so clones, roughly 90% of them singletons. Sample: peripheral blood. These receptors originate from a woman aged 70-85 years with acute or convalescent COVID-19.

V and J are TRBV7-2 and TRBJ2-2; 7 nucleotides agree with TRBD1. The CDR3 spans 19 residues. The junction had 15 bases not matched to a gene; V was cut back by 4 bases and J by 1 base. Germline-derived CDR1 and CDR2 are SGHTA and FQGNSA. CDR3 bases: TGTGCCAGCAGCTCGGGAATACCGGGACAGAGATTGAACACCGGGGAGCTGTTTTTT. This gives the protein CASSSGIPGQRLNTGELFF.

J is TRBJ1-6 and V is TRBV7-2; D may be TRBD1 (5 bases). The ends were cut back, 4 bases at V and 10 bases at J, with 17 bases in the middle. CDR1 and CDR2 from the germline V gene are SGHTA and FQGNSA. This CDR3 contains 15 residues. CDR3 sequence (DNA): TGTGCCAGCAGCTCTCAGCCGGGGGGGAAATCACCCCTCCACTTT. It translates to CASSSQPGGKSPLHF.

This clone has only a few counts. The same CDR3 also results from other DNA sequences found in this sample. Here the CDR3 DNA reads TGTGCCAGTAGTGCCAGACAGGGTTACACTGAAGCTTTCTTT. It codes for CASSARQGYTEAFF. J is TRBJ1-1 and V is TRBV19, with 7 bases identical to TRBD1. The CDR3 runs to 14 residues. V shed 5 bases and J 3 bases; nucleotides not matched to a gene: 6. Germline assignment: CDR1 LNHDA and CDR2 SQIVND (reference sequence).

CDR3 nucleotide sequence: TGCGCCAGCAGCCAAGACCGAGGGTACACCGGGGAGCTGTTTTTT. Protein sequence: CASSQDRGYTGELFF. V usage is TRBV4-3 and J usage is TRBJ2-2; a possible D gene is TRBD2 (5 bases). The ends were cut back, 0 bases at V and 3 bases at J, with 8 bases in the middle. There are 15 residues in the CDR3. CDR1 is LGHNA and CDR2 is YSLEER in the germline V gene.

The chain has TRBV18 and TRBJ1-4, with D maybe TRBD1 (6 bases). The CDR3 has 13 residues. Germline values: CDR1 KGHSH, CDR2 LQKENI. The V end lost 3 bases, the J end lost 8 bases, and 10 bases lay between the germline ends. As DNA, the CDR3 is TGTGCCAGCTCACCCCTACAGGGAGAAAAACTGTTTTTT. It encodes CASSPLQGEKLFF.

The CDR3 reads CASSIRLSTSGRSSYEQYF. In nucleotides, the CDR3 is TGTGCCAGTAGTATAAGATTGTCGACTAGCGGGAGGAGCTCCTACGAGCAGTACTTC. This sequence joins TRBV19 and TRBJ2-7; 13 positions agree with TRBD2. Trimming took 2 bases from V and 0 from J; bases not matched to a gene: 10. Per the germline V gene, CDR1 is LNHDA and CDR2 is SQIVND (reference sequence). This CDR3 has 19 amino acids.

This clone occurred once. The J gene is TRBJ2-1, the V gene TRBV27, with 10 positions matching TRBD2. This CDR3 region has 15 residues. CDR1 and CDR2 (germline): MNHEY, SMNVEV (reference sequence). The trim removed 6 bases at V and 8 bases at J, leaving 10 bases unmatched. The CDR3 DNA reads as TGTGCCAGCAGACTAAGTCCTAGCGGGAGCCATGAGCAGTTCTTC. Encoded protein: CASRLSPSGSHEQFF.

This sequence joins TRBV4-3 and TRBJ1-2, with 7 positions matching TRBD1. The CDR3 runs 18 residues. Germline V gene lookup returns CDR1 LGHNA and CDR2 YSLEER. Trimming cost V 0 bases and J 4 bases; bases outside gene matches: 14. The CDR3 protein is CASSQDLGEGQESYGYTF. For the CDR3, the DNA is TGCGCCAGCAGCCAAGATTTAGGGGAAGGACAGGAGTCCTATGGCTACACCTTC.

The chain employs TRBV16 and TRBJ2-7, with TRBD1 identical over 8 bases. This CDR3 spans 16 amino acids. CDR1 and CDR2 (germline): KGHSY, FQNENV. V dropped 1 base and J dropped 3; count of bases not matched to a gene: 8. CDR3 in DNA: TGTGCCAGCAGCCAATTCGAGGACAGGGTGGTCTACGAGCAGTACTTC. Translation: CASSQFEDRVVYEQYF.

This clone appeared a single time. This chain links TRBV10-3 with TRBJ2-7; TRBD1 might be the D (5 bases). Trimming pared 2 bases from V and 6 bases from J, leaving 11 bases between. Germline lookup yields CDR1 ENHRY and CDR2 SYGVKD. This CDR3 region has 13 residues. Written as DNA, the CDR3 is TGTGCCATCAGTGAGACAGGCTCGGGCGAGCAGTACTTC. This translates into CAISETGSGEQYF.

The chain recombines TRBV5-5 with TRBJ2-1; 7 positions agree with TRBD1. J lost 4 bases, V lost 2 bases, and 9 bases had no gene match. Germline CDR1 reads SGHKS; CDR2 reads YYEKEE (reference sequence). This CDR3 has 16 residues. This CDR3 reads CASSFGAGTVYNEQFF. In DNA, the CDR3 is TGTGCCAGCAGCTTTGGGGCCGGGACAGTTTACAATGAGCAGTTCTTC.

The chain employs TRBV30 and TRBJ2-1; D is unresolved. The CDR3 has 11 residues. V lost 3 bases and J lost 9, with 9 bases in between. Germline lookup yields CDR1 GTSNPN and CDR2 SVGIG (reference sequence). The CDR3 is CAWSQDGEQFF. CDR3 nucleotide sequence: TGTGCCTGGAGCCAGGATGGTGAGCAGTTCTTC. The complete variable domain, with remaining parts taken from reference TRBV30 and TRBJ2-1, reads SQTIHQWPATLVQPVGSPLSLECTVEGTSNPNLYWYRQAAGRGLQLLFYSVGIGQISSEVPQNLSASRPQDRQFILSSKKLLLSDSGFYLCAWSQDGEQFFGPGTRLTVL.

V usage is TRBV4-2 and J usage is TRBJ1-4; D might be TRBD1 (5 bases). The V end was cut by 0 bases, the J end by 8 bases, with 25 bases between. CDR1 and CDR2 (germline): LGHNA, YNFKEQ. The CDR3 totals 19 residues. CDR3 loop: CASSQDQGEAGRATEKLFF. The CDR3 DNA follows: TGTGCCAGCAGCCAAGATCAGGGCGAGGCAGGGAGGGCTACCGAAAAACTGTTTTTT.

As for this clone: Other DNA sequences from this sample encode an identical CDR3 as well. The gene calls are TRBV18 and TRBJ2-2; 7 bases agree with TRBD1. CDR1 and CDR2 from the germline V gene are KGHSH and LQKENI. The V segment lost 3 bases and the J segment 2 bases; nucleotides outside the gene matches: 3. The CDR3 loop spans 15 amino acids. CDR3: CASSPRQGNTGELFF. DNA for the CDR3: TGTGCCAGCTCACCTCGACAGGGTAACACCGGGGAGCTGTTTTTT.

CDR3 DNA sequence: TGTGCCAGCTCACCACAGGGACACTCGAACACTGAAGCTTTCTTT. Encoded protein: CASSPQGHSNTEAFF. The rearrangement uses TRBV18 and TRBJ1-1; D is possibly TRBD1 (6 bases). The CDR3 totals 15 residues. The ends were cut back, 1 base at V and 1 base at J, with 10 bases in the middle. Germline CDR1 is KGHSH and CDR2 is LQKENI.

The chain joins TRBV2 to TRBJ2-7, with D possibly being TRBD2 (5 bases). CDR1 and CDR2 (germline): SNHLY, FYNNEI. Between the trimmed V and J ends, which lost 1 base and 0 bases, there was a span of 7 bases. The CDR3 is 14 residues long. The CDR3 DNA is TGTGCCAGCAGTGAAGAGCGGAGCTCCTACGAGCAGTACTTC. It specifies CASSEERSSYEQYF.

The J gene is TRBJ1-6, the V gene TRBV5-1; D possibly corresponds to TRBD1 (5 bases). Germline V gives CDR1 SGHRS, CDR2 YFSETQ. V gave up 1 base and J gave up 9 bases, with 14 bases separating them. CDR3 size: 15 residues. CDR3 in amino acids: CASSLSLGQGSPLHF. The CDR3 DNA reads TGCGCCAGCAGCTTGTCTTTGGGTCAGGGTTCACCCCTCCACTTT.

The chain recombines TRBV18 with TRBJ1-1; TRBD1 might be the D (5 bases). V was clipped by 5 bases and J by 4 bases, with 14 bases between them. The germline V gene encodes CDR1 KGHSH and CDR2 LQKENI. The CDR3 consists of 14 residues. CDR3 DNA sequence: TGTGCCAGCTCAACGCAGGGTTTAGGCACTGAAGCTTTCTTT. Translated: CASSTQGLGTEAFF.

The gene calls are TRBV7-8 and TRBJ2-2; no clear D. The CDR3 totals 15 residues. The germline V gene encodes CDR1 SGHVS and CDR2 FQNEAQ. V was trimmed by 3 bases and J by 0 bases, leaving 8 bases between them. The DNA of the CDR3 is TGTGCCAGCAGCTTGTTAGCCTCGAACACCGGGGAGCTGTTTTTT. Amino acid sequence: CASSLLASNTGELFF.

The genes are TRBV6-2 or TRBV6-3 and TRBJ2-1; TRBD1 might be the D (5 bases). CDR1 and CDR2 (germline): MNHEY, SVGEGT. The V end lost 2 bases, the J end lost 6 bases, and 11 bases lay between the germline ends. CDR3 length equals 14 residues. CDR3 sequence: CASSYGAYVNEQFF. CDR3 nucleotide sequence: TGTGCCAGCAGTTACGGGGCCTATGTCAATGAGCAGTTCTTC.

This rearrangement joins TRBV4-1 to TRBJ1-2; 8 nucleotides agree with TRBD1. J was trimmed by 8 bases and V by 4 bases; bases with no gene match: 15. The CDR3 totals 16 residues. Germline CDR1 is MGHRA and CDR2 is YSYEKL. CDR3 nucleotide sequence: TGCGCCAGCAGCCCCGCGTACTCTCAGGGGGCGCAGGGCTACACCTTC. Amino acids: CASSPAYSQGAQGYTF.

The V call is TRBV6-6, the J call TRBJ2-7; D call uncertain. V lost 5 bases and J lost 0, with 11 bases in between. From germline, CDR1 is MNHNY and CDR2 SVGAGI (reference sequence). The CDR3 spans 14 residues. CDR3 sequence reads: CASSPRESSYEQYF. Written as DNA, the CDR3 is TGTGCCAGCAGTCCAAGAGAGAGCTCCTACGAGCAGTACTTC.

The V and J genes are TRBV5-5 and TRBJ1-1; TRBD1 matches at 7 bases. The CDR3 covers 16 residues. CDR1 is SGHKS, CDR2 YYEKEE, per germline (reference sequence). Trimming at V came to 0 bases and at J to 2 bases, leaving 7 bases not matched to a gene. CDR3 DNA sequence: TGTGCCAGCAGCTTGGGACAGGGAGACTTAAACACTGAAGCTTTCTTT. This codes for CASSLGQGDLNTEAFF.

This rearrangement joins TRBV7-9 to TRBJ1-5; TRBD1 matches 7 bases. Germline assignment: CDR1 SEHNR and CDR2 FQNEAQ (reference sequence). V lost 5 bases, J lost 3 bases, and 4 bases stayed unmatched. There are 14 residues in the CDR3. CDR3 protein: CASSPGTVNQPQHF. The CDR3 bases are TGTGCCAGCAGCCCAGGGACAGTCAATCAGCCCCAGCATTTT.

This clone was counted between two and nine times. The rearrangement uses TRBV11-3 and TRBJ2-7; D not resolved. The CDR3 loop spans 13 amino acids. Germline CDR1 SGHNT, CDR2 YENEEA. Trimming cost V 2 bases and J 6 bases, with 11 bases left between them. CDR3 region: CASSLFPQAEQYF. The CDR3 bases are TGTGCCAGCAGCTTATTTCCGCAGGCCGAGCAGTACTTC.

The V call is TRBV6-5, the J call TRBJ1-5; 7 bases are a match to TRBD1. The trim removed 5 bases at V and 5 bases at J, leaving 9 bases unmatched. This CDR3 contains 15 residues. Germline-derived CDR1 and CDR2 are MNHEY and SVGAGI. This CDR3 is CASSTKQGRHQPQHF. Here the CDR3 DNA reads TGTGCCAGCAGTACGAAACAGGGGCGCCATCAGCCCCAGCATTTT.